The rows below give T cell receptor beta chains drawn from one sample of a study of blood T cells in healthy people across ages. In TCRdb, the 5' RACE reads were re-called with MiXCR into one record per CDR3 protein. The table records about 1.4 million distinct CDR3 sequences, roughly 64% of them present only once. Specimen: blood. Receptor source: a man between 18 and 35 years old in good health. The CDR3 runs from the conserved cysteine through the conserved F or W. Fields, in order: J gene, V gene, clone size, D gene, CDR3 DNA, CDR3 protein. The D gene is left open where the match is weak. Some rows mark clone size as missing; the rest say once, few, many or name a class of expanded clone.

TRBJ2-1 TRBV3-1 once TRBD2 TGTGCCAGCAGCAGGACTAGCGGGGGGCGTGAGCAGTTCTTC CASSRTSGGREQFF
TRBJ2-1 TRBV7-9 few TRBD2 TGTGCCAGCAACTACGGGGGGTCCTACAATGAGCAGTTCTTC CASNYGGSYNEQFF
TRBJ2-4 TRBV4-1 few - TGCGCCAGCAGCCAAGATACGGTCCTAGCCGGCAAAAACATTCAGTACTTC CASSQDTVLAGKNIQYF
TRBJ2-4 TRBV16 - - TGTGCCAGCAGCCAATGGAAGGAGGGCCGGGAAAACATTCAGTACTTC CASSQWKEGRENIQYF
TRBJ1-4 TRBV11-2 - - TGTGCCAGCGGTCTCAGGAGTGAAAAACTGTTTTTT CASGLRSEKLFF
TRBJ2-3 TRBV7-9 - TRBD2 TGTGCCAGCAAGGAGCGGGACGCAGATACGCAGTATTTT CASKERDADTQYF
TRBJ2-3 TRBV10-3 - - TGTGCCATCAGTGGGTCGATAATTTCAAATACGCAGTATTTT CAISGSIISNTQYF
TRBJ1-1 TRBV6-6 - - TGTGCCAGCAGTTCGGGCAAGGGCGGCACTGAAGCTTTCTTT CASSSGKGGTEAFF
TRBJ2-3 TRBV6-1 - TRBD2 TGCGCCAGCAGACTAGCTGTGGGCACAGATACGCAGTATTTT CASRLAVGTDTQYF
TRBJ2-7 TRBV29-1 - - TGCAGCGTTGAAAGGGAGTGGAACGAGCAGTACTTC CSVEREWNEQYF
TRBJ2-4 TRBV9 - - TGTGCCAGCAGCGTAGCTACTTCGGCCGCCTGGGAGCAGTACTTC CASSVATSAAWEQYF
TRBJ1-2 TRBV6-6 - TRBD1 TGTGCCAGCAGTTACTCGACAGGGAAGGATGGCCACACCTTC CASSYSTGKDGHTF
TRBJ1-5 TRBV28 - - TGTGCCAGCAGTTTAGGCCCAGGGACCAATCAGCCCCAGCATTTT CASSLGPGTNQPQHF
TRBJ2-3 TRBV7-2 few - TGTGCCAGCAGCTTAGCGGCGAGGGAGCGGAGTACAGATACGCAGTATTTT CASSLAARERSTDTQYF
TRBJ2-7 TRBV5-5 - TRBD1 TGTGCCAGCAGCTGGGGACAGTCTCGATCCTACGAGCAGTACTTC CASSWGQSRSYEQYF
TRBJ2-7 TRBV4-1 - - TGCGCCAGCAGCCAAGGGGACCTGGTGGTCGGGTACGAGCAGTACTTC CASSQGDLVVGYEQYF